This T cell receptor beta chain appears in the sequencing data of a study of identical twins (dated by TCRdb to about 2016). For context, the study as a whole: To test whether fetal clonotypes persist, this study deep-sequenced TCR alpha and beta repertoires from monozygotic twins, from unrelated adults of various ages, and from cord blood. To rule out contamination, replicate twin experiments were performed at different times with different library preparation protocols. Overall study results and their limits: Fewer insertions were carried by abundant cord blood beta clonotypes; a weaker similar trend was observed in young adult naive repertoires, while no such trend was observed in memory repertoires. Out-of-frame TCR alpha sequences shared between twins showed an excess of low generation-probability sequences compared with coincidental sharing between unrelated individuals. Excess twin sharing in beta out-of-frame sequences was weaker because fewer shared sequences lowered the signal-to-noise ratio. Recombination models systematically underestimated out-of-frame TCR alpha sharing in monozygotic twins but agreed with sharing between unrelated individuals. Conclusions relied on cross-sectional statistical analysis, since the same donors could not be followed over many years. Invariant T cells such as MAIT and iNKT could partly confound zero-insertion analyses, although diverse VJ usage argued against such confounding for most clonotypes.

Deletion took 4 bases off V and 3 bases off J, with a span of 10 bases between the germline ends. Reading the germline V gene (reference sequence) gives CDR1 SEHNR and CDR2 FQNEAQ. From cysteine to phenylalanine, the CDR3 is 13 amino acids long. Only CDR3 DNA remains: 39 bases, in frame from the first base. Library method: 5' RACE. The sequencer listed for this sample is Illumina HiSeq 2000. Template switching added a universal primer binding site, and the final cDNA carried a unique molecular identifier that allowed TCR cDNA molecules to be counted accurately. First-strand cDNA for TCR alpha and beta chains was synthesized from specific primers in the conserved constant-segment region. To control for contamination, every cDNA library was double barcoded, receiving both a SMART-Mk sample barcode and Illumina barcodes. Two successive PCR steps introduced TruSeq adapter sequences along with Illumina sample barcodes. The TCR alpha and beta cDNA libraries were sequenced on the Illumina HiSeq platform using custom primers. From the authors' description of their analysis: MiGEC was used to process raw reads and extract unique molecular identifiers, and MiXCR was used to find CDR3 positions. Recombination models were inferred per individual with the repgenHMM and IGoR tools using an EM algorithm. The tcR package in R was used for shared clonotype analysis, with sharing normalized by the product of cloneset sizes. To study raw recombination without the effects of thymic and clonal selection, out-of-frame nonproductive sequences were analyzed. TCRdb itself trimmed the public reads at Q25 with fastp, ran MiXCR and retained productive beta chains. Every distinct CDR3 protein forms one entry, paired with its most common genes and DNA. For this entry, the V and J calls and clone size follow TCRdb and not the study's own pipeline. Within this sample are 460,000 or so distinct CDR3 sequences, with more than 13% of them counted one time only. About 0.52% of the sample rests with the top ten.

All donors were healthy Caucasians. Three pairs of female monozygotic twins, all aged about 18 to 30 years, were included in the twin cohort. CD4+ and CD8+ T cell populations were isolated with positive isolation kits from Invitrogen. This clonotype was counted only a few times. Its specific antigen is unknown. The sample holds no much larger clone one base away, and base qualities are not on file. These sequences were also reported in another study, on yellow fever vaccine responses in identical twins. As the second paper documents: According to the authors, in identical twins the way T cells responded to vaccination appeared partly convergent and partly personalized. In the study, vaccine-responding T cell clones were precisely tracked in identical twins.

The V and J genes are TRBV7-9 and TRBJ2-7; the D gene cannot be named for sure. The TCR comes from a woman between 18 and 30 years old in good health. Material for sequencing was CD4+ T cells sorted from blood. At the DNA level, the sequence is TGTGCCAGCAGCTCTAGTGCTAGCTACGAGCAGTACTTC. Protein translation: CASSSSASYEQYF.